Here is one TCR beta chain with its context. Its target is unknown. Patients having total pancreatectomy with islet autotransplantation provided the chronic pancreatitis pancreas tissue. Included chronic pancreatitis patients had no known history of diabetes. Some clones are missing from TCRdb's copy, which holds only in-frame ones; the method was immunoSEQ multiplex PCR. The sample has roughly 9,000 clones; roughly three quarters are singletons. This CDR3 spans 17 amino acids. Germline assignment: CDR1 LGHDT and CDR2 YNNKEL (reference sequence). The V segment lost 0 bases and the J segment 4 bases; nucleotides outside the gene matches: 4. This entry belongs to a study of immune characteristics of hereditary and idiopathic chronic pancreatitis. Overall study results and limits: Vbeta-Jbeta usage, including TRBV10, TRBV19, TRBV23 and TRBV5, differed by pancreatitis type. Productive TCR rearrangement counts correlated positively with chronic pancreatitis severity scores.

This chain uses TRBV3-1 (or the pseudogene TRBV3-2) with TRBJ2-3; 13 positions agree with TRBD2. This TCR derives from a human donor with chronic pancreatitis. The source material was pancreas tissue with idiopathic chronic pancreatitis. The CDR3, as DNA: TGTGCCAGCAGCCAAGAAGGGACTAGCGGGGTCCCAGATACGCAGTATTTT. It specifies CASSQEGTSGVPDTQYF.